One sample yielded the 14 T cell receptor beta chains listed below, sequenced in a study of blood T cell repertoires in COVID-19. The data were produced by immunoSEQ multiplex PCR, yet TCRdb's version contains in-frame clones alone and is incomplete. The sample shows some 290,000 clones, about 90% of them seen only once. The material sequenced was peripheral blood. Every receptor here comes from a woman aged 45-60 years who had recovered from COVID-19.

The chain employs TRBV2 and TRBJ1-1; 9 bases match TRBD1. This CDR3 contains 14 residues. The germline CDR1 and CDR2 sequences are SNHLY and FYNNEI. J was trimmed by 5 bases and V by 6 bases; bases with no gene match: 7. As DNA, the CDR3 is TGTGCCAGCAGGGACAGGGGCACCCCGACTGAAGCTTTCTTT. Amino acid sequence: CASRDRGTPTEAFF.

Turning to this clone: Other DNA sequences in this specimen translate into the identical CDR3. The genes are TRBV4-3 and TRBJ2-7; tentatively, D is TRBD2 (5 bases). In germline, CDR1 is LGHNA, CDR2 YSLEER. This CDR3 is 15 amino acids long. V was cut by 1 base and J by 0 bases, with 10 bases left in between. The DNA for the CDR3 is TGCGCCAGCAGCCAAGTGACGGGGAGCTCCTACGAGCAGTACTTC. As protein: CASSQVTGSSYEQYF.

The gene calls are TRBV4-2 and TRBJ2-7; TRBD1 matches at 7 bases. With 0 bases clipped from V and 5 bases from J, the junction kept 13 bases outside the gene matches. The CDR3 sequence is 17 residues long. Germline assignment: CDR1 LGHNA and CDR2 YNFKEQ. Written as DNA, the CDR3 is TGTGCCAGCAGCCAAGAAGGGGGCAGGGTCCTATTCGACGAGCAGTACTTC. Encoded protein: CASSQEGGRVLFDEQYF.

This chain's CDR3 is CASSRRFVNTEAFF. The CDR3 region has the DNA TGTGCCAGCAGCCGGCGGTTTGTGAACACTGAAGCTTTCTTT. J is TRBJ1-1 and V is TRBV5-6; D ambiguous. V lost 4 bases and J 0 bases, leaving 10 bases between the germline ends. The germline CDR1 and CDR2 sequences are SGHDT and YYEEEE. CDR3 length: 14 amino acids.

This clone came up a few times. This chain links TRBV27 with TRBJ1-1; 9 bases fit TRBD1. Looked up from germline, CDR1 is MNHEY and CDR2 is SMNVEV (reference sequence). Germline trimming cut 5 bases from V and 7 bases from J; bases unmatched to any gene: 14. There are 16 residues in the CDR3. The CDR3 loop reads CASSQSGTGKIGEAFF. For the CDR3, the DNA is TGTGCCAGCAGTCAATCCGGGACAGGGAAAATTGGTGAAGCTTTCTTT.

Here the CDR3 DNA reads TGTGCCAGCAGCCAAGGACTAGCGGCGTACGAGCAGTACTTC. Translating gives CASSQGLAAYEQYF. The rearrangement joins TRBV3-1 (or the pseudogene TRBV3-2) to TRBJ2-7, with 9 bases lining up with TRBD2. The CDR3 contains 14 residues. The ends lost 1 base at V and 4 bases at J; junction bases unmatched: 2. Germline lookup yields CDR1 LGHDT and CDR2 YNNKEL (reference sequence).

V is TRBV7-2 and J is TRBJ2-1; 7 nucleotides match TRBD2. J gave up 4 bases and V 5 bases, and 8 bases lay outside the gene matches. The germline V gene encodes CDR1 SGHTA and CDR2 FQGNSA. The CDR3 is 15 residues long. DNA for the CDR3: TGTGCCAGCAGCCCCCTTGGGGGGGAATACAATGAGCAGTTCTTC. This codes for CASSPLGGEYNEQFF.

The genes are TRBV7-3 and TRBJ2-7, with TRBD1 as a possible D gene (5 bases). Trimming shortened V by 0 bases and J by 5 bases, and 14 bases separated the two germline ends. The CDR3 is 15 amino acids. The germline CDR1 and CDR2 sequences are SGHTA and FQGTGA. The CDR3, as DNA: TGTGCCAGCAGCTTAACGCCTAGGGGTTTCCACGAGCAGTACTTC. Protein product: CASSLTPRGFHEQYF.

The V gene is TRBV6-1, the J gene TRBJ2-7; tentatively, D is TRBD2 (6 bases). CDR1 and CDR2 from the germline V gene are MNHNS and SASEGT. This CDR3 has 14 residues. V gave up 1 base and J gave up 3 bases, with 10 bases separating them. CDR3 sequence: CASSEGAGFYEQYF. As DNA, the CDR3 is TGTGCCAGCAGTGAAGGGGCGGGGTTCTACGAGCAGTACTTC.

The CDR3 region has the DNA TGTGCCACCAGCAGAGATGTACAGGCCGGTTCACCCCTCCACTTT. Protein: CATSRDVQAGSPLHF. This chain joins TRBV15 and TRBJ1-6; a weak D match, TRBD1 (5 bases). The CDR3 spans 15 residues. Germline V gene data show CDR1 as LNHNV and CDR2 as YYDKDF (reference sequence). V shed 0 bases and J shed 9 bases, with 12 bases lying between them. Based on the CDR3 plus reference TRBV15 and TRBJ1-6, the full variable domain is DAMVIQNPRYQVTQFGKPVTLSCSQTLNHNVMYWYQQKSSQAPKLLFHYYDKDFNNEADTPDNFQSRRPNTSFCFLDIRSPGLGDTAMYLCATSRDVQAGSPLHFGNGTRLTVT.

The CDR3 DNA sequence: TGCGCCAGCTCTCGAGAAAGCGACAGGGCCTTCGAGCAGTTCTTC. It translates to CASSRESDRAFEQFF. The J gene is TRBJ2-1, the V gene TRBV5-1; 7 bases are shared with TRBD1. CDR3 length: 15 amino acids. J lost 10 bases, V lost 7 bases, and 17 bases had no gene match. Germline loops: CDR1 SGHRS, CDR2 YFSETQ. The complete variable domain, with remaining parts taken from reference TRBV5-1 and TRBJ2-1, reads KAGVTQTPRYLIKTRGQQVTLSCSPISGHRSVSWYQQTPGQGLQFLFEYFSETQRNKGNFPGRFSGRQFSNSRSEMNVSTLELGDSALYLCASSRESDRAFEQFFGPGTRLTVL.

The chain recombines TRBV29-1 with TRBJ1-4; D perhaps matches TRBD1 (6 bases). Trimming stripped 4 bases from V and 6 bases from J, with 9 bases between. This CDR3 is 12 amino acids long. CDR1 SQVTM and CDR2 ANQGSEA come from the germline V gene. Here the CDR3 reads CSVVGGDEKLFF. As DNA, the CDR3 is TGCAGCGTTGTAGGGGGGGATGAAAAACTGTTTTTT.

The V and J genes are TRBV28 and TRBJ1-3; D call uncertain. The CDR3 has 15 residues. CDR1 MDHEN and CDR2 SYDVKM come from the germline V gene. Trimming removed 1 base from V and 3 bases from J, with 10 bases in between. CDR3 in DNA: TGTGCCAGCAGTTTATTACCGGGGAGTGGAAACACCATATATTTT. The encoded protein is CASSLLPGSGNTIYF.

The rearrangement links TRBV5-6 to TRBJ2-7; 8 bases fit TRBD1. This CDR3 has 14 residues. Germline-derived CDR1 and CDR2 are SGHDT and YYEEEE. Trimming took 1 base from V and 3 from J; bases not matched to a gene: 3. The DNA for the CDR3 is TGTGCCAGCAGCTTGTGGACAGGGTTCTACGAGCAGTACTTC. It is translated as CASSLWTGFYEQYF. The entire variable domain, with the rest obtained from reference TRBV5-6 and TRBJ2-7, is as follows: DAGVTQSPTHLIKTRGQQVTLRCSPKSGHDTVSWYQQALGQGPQFIFQYYEEEERQRGNFPDRFSGHQFPNYSSELNVNALLLGDSALYLCASSLWTGFYEQYFGPGTRLTVT.